This T cell receptor (beta chain) appears in the sequencing data of a study of cytomegalovirus exposure and HLA in healthy donors. Trimming cost V 5 bases and J 7 bases; bases outside gene matches: 5. From germline, CDR1 is MNHNS and CDR2 SASEGT. This CDR3 is 13 amino acids long. Findings and caveats of the study: In a later analysis, TCR beta V- and J-gene trimming showed a link to a missense DCLRE1C variant. About 87% or about 30% of the time was how often most TCR beta V segments were productive, according to an earlier analysis.

With respect to this clone: The target antigen is unknown.

With 60 Vbeta and 13 Jbeta primers, the PCR was carried out. Only in-frame clones appear in the TCRdb table, and some are missing; sequencing was by immunoSEQ multiplex PCR. The top ten hold about 5.7% of the sample, which has under 200,000 clones, around 86% seen once. The V and J genes are TRBV6-1 and TRBJ2-1, with TRBD2 matching over 7 bases. The sample comprised PBMCs. This clonotype originated in a man aged 40-50 years in good health and CMV-seropositive. DNA of the CDR3: TGTGCCAGCAGTCGCGGGGGAGCTAATGAGCAGTTCTTC. Protein sequence: CASSRGGANEQFF.